Listed here are 9 T cell receptor beta chains from one sample, sequenced in a study of tissue T cells after allogeneic stem cell transplantation. Produced via immunoSEQ multiplex PCR; TCRdb's table is partial and in-frame only. The data show about 7,700 clones, with roughly 38% seen just once and 5% to 7% held by the top ten. As for time point: mouse harvest day 14 after allogeneic transplant. Each mouse received 10^7 T-cell-depleted marrow cells plus 10^6 splenic CD5+ T cells by tail vein. The sample consisted of skin. The receptors here all came from a female BALB/c mouse given C57BL/6 T cells with graft-versus-host disease after an allogeneic hematopoietic cell transplant.

Details on this clone: The listed genes are named as in mouse. The DNA ends 1 residue before the CDR3 does, and the rest of the CDR3 is filled in from the germline J gene. This chain joins TRBV12-2 and TRBJ2-5, with D hard to call. The length of the CDR3 is 13 residues. V shed 0 bases and J shed 0 bases, with 3 bases lying between them. Germline CDR1 and CDR2: SGHLS and HYDKME. CDR3 residues: CASSLLNQDTQYF. The DNA read from the CDR3 is TGTGCCAGCTCTCTCCTTAACCAAGACACCCAGTAC.

By share, this clone counts as medium-sized. Mouse names are used for the genes. The read is 1 residue too short to cover the CDR3 end, so that end is filled in from the germline J gene. V gene TRBV26 combines with J gene TRBJ1-4; 10 bases fit TRBD1. The CDR3 is made up of 14 amino acids. Germline CDR1 and CDR2: KGHPV and FQNQEV (reference sequence). The V gene end was trimmed by 4 bases and the J gene end by 7 bases; junction bases not matched to a gene: 3. CDR3 protein: CASSRQGASERLFF. The sequenced part of the CDR3 DNA is TGTGCCAGCAGTCGACAGGGGGCAAGCGAAAGATTATTT.

On this clone itself: Gene names follow the mouse nomenclature. The DNA ends 1 residue before the CDR3 does, and the rest of the CDR3 is filled in from the germline J gene. The chain carries TRBV1 and TRBJ2-5; TRBD1 agrees at 8 bases. There are 14 residues in the CDR3. V trimming: 0 bases; J trimming: 6 bases; junction bases outside the gene matches: 2. The germline V gene encodes CDR1 NSQYPW and CDR2 LRSPGD (reference sequence). This chain's CDR3 is CTCSADRGRDTQYF. The sequenced CDR3 bases are TGCACCTGCAGTGCAGACAGGGGGCGGGACACCCAGTAC.

Points on this clone: All gene names here are mouse names. The read finishes 1 residue shy of the CDR3 end, and the germline J gene is used to complete it. The chain couples TRBV26 to TRBJ2-7, with a weak D call TRBD1 (5 bases). Between the trimmed V and J ends, which lost 3 bases and 2 bases, there was a span of 8 bases. CDR3 length: 13 residues. CDR1 and CDR2 (germline): KGHPV, FQNQEV (reference sequence). CDR3: CASSLAGTYEQYF. The covered CDR3 bases are TGTGCCAGCAGTCTCGCAGGGACCTATGAACAGTAC. The full variable domain, completed using reference TRBV26 and TRBJ2-7, is NSKVIQTPRYLVKGQGQKAKMRCIPEKGHPVVFWYQQNKNNEFKFLINFQNQEVLQQIDMTEKRFSAECPSNSPCSLEIQSSEAGDSALYLCASSLAGTYEQYFGPGTRLTVL.

This clone was observed a handful of times. Gene names are the mouse ones. The read is 1 residue too short to cover the CDR3 end, so that end is filled in from the germline J gene. The chain couples TRBV26 to TRBJ1-6; D is possibly TRBD1 (6 bases). TRBJ1-6 is identified as an open reading frame with a role that is uncertain. The V gene's germline CDR1 is KGHPV and CDR2 FQNQEV (reference sequence). With 3 bases removed from V and 7 bases from J, the gap between germline ends came to 13 bases. The CDR3 is 15 residues long. CDR3 bases read: TGTGCCAGCAGTCTAGGGCAGGGGTTGAATTCGCCCCTCTAC. It is translated as CASSLGQGLNSPLY. The full CDR3 protein reads CASSLGQGLNSPLYF.

Remarks on this clone: Here the gene names and germline are mouse. The sequence runs out 1 residue before the end of the CDR3; the remainder is reconstructed from the germline J gene. The gene calls are TRBV2 and TRBJ2-3; 8 nucleotides agree with TRBD2. V dropped 2 bases and J dropped 0; count of bases not matched to a gene: 4. CDR3 length: 16 amino acids. Per the germline V gene, CDR1 is LGHNA and CDR2 is YSYQKL. The CDR3 loop is CASSQHRLGSAETLYF. The CDR3 DNA, read in part, is TGTGCCAGCAGCCAACACAGACTGGGGAGTGCAGAAACGCTGTAT.

This clone was observed a single time. Gene and germline names: mouse. This chain's CDR3 is CASSRDRVNTGQLYF. CDR3 bases read: TGTGCCAGCAGTCGGGACAGGGTGAACACCGGGCAGCTCTAC. This chain connects TRBV24 to TRBJ2-2, with 9 bases identical to TRBD1. The read halts 1 residue ahead of the CDR3 end, with the missing end drawn from the germline J gene. The CDR3 is 15 amino acids. The V and J ends lost 4 bases and 2 bases, in that order; junction bases with no gene match: 2. From germline, CDR1 is KGHTA and CDR2 FRNEEI.

Remarks on this clone: Gene labels here are mouse ones. With the read ending 1 residue before the CDR3 end, the germline J gene is used to fill in that end. The sample contains more than one DNA sequence encoding this CDR3. The chain is built from TRBV26 and TRBJ2-1, with TRBD1 as a possible D gene (5 bases). V gave up 6 bases and J gave up 1 base, with 7 bases separating them. Looked up from germline, CDR1 is KGHPV and CDR2 is FQNQEV (reference sequence). There are 13 residues in the CDR3. This CDR3 reads CASSRQNYAEQFF. The part of the CDR3 DNA that was read is TGTGCCAGCAGCCGACAGAACTATGCTGAGCAGTTC.

As for this clone: Gene names follow the mouse nomenclature. The CDR3 end is not reached by the read, which stops 1 residue before it; the germline J gene fills it in. This chain links TRBV14 with TRBJ2-3; 12 bases align to TRBD2. Germline V gene lookup returns CDR1 SGHDT and CDR2 FRDEAV. The trim removed 4 bases at V and 3 bases at J, leaving 6 bases unmatched. The CDR3 contains 16 residues. CDR3 region: CASSRPGTGGAETLYF. CDR3 DNA (partial): TGTGCCAGCAGTCGTCCCGGGACTGGGGGGGCAGAAACGCTGTAT.